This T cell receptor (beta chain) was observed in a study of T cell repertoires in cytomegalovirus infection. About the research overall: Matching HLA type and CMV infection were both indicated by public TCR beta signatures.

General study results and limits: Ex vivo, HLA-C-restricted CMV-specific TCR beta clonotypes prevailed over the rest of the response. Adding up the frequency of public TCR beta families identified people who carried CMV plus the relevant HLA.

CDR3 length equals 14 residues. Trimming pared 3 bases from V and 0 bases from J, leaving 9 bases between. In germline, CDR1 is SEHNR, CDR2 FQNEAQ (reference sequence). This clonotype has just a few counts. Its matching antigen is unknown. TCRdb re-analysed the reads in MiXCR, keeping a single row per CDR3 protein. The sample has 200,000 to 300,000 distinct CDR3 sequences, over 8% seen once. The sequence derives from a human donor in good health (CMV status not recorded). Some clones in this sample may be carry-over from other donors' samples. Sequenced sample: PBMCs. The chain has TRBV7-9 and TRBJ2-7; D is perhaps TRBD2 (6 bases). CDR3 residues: CASSFGTYSYEQYF. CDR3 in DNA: TGTGCCAGCAGCTTTGGGACTTACTCCTACGAGCAGTACTTC.